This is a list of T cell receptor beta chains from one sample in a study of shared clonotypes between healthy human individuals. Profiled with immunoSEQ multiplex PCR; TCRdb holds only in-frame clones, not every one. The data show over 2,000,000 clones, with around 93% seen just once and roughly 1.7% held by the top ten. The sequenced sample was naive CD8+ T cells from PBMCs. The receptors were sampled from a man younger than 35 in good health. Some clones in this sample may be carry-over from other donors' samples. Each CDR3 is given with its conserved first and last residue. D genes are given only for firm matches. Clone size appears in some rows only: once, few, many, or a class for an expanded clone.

CDR3 DNA: TGTGCCATCAGTGAGTCGGGACTAGCACCCCACTCCTACAATGAGCAGTTCTTC
CDR3 protein: CAISESGLAPHSYNEQFF
clone size: NA
V gene: TRBV10-3
D gene: TRBD2
J gene: TRBJ2-1

CDR3 DNA: TGTGCCAGCAGCCAAAGAAACGTAGCGGGCCAGTTCTTC
CDR3 protein: CASSQRNVAGQFF
clone size: NA
V gene: TRBV7-8
D gene: TRBD2
J gene: TRBJ2-1

CDR3 DNA: TGTGCCAGCAGCTTAGGCGTTAAGGATTACATTCAGTACTTC
CDR3 protein: CASSLGVKDYIQYF
clone size: NA
V gene: TRBV7-9
D gene: NA
J gene: TRBJ2-4

CDR3 DNA: TGTGCCAGTCATATCGGGTCGGGAGGTCTAAATGAGCAGTTCTTC
CDR3 protein: CASHIGSGGLNEQFF
clone size: NA
V gene: TRBV5-6
D gene: TRBD2
J gene: TRBJ2-1

CDR3 DNA: TGTGCCAGCAGCTTAGGTGGGAACAACTATGGCTACACCTTC
CDR3 protein: CASSLGGNNYGYTF
clone size: NA
V gene: TRBV7-9
D gene: NA
J gene: TRBJ1-2

CDR3 DNA: TGTGCCAGCAGCTTGCAGGGACTGGGGACTGAAGCTTTCTTT
CDR3 protein: CASSLQGLGTEAFF
clone size: NA
V gene: TRBV5-6
D gene: NA
J gene: TRBJ1-1

CDR3 DNA: TGTGCCAGCAGTCCGCGGACAGGGAGGAGGGAGACCCAGTACTTC
CDR3 protein: CASSPRTGRRETQYF
clone size: NA
V gene: TRBV27
D gene: TRBD1
J gene: TRBJ2-5

CDR3 DNA: TGTGCCAGCAGCTTAGATTCGGGACAGGGCGTTCTGCCCCAGCATTTT
CDR3 protein: CASSLDSGQGVLPQHF
clone size: NA
V gene: TRBV7-8
D gene: TRBD1
J gene: TRBJ1-5

CDR3 DNA: TGTGCCAGCAGTCGGACAGGGAACCTCCAAGAGACCCAGTACTTC
CDR3 protein: CASSRTGNLQETQYF
clone size: NA
V gene: TRBV28
D gene: TRBD1
J gene: TRBJ2-5

CDR3 DNA: TGCGCCAGCAGCCAAGCCATAAGCTCCTACAATGAGCAGTTCTTC
CDR3 protein: CASSQAISSYNEQFF
clone size: NA
V gene: TRBV4-1
D gene: NA
J gene: TRBJ2-1

CDR3 DNA: TGTGCCAGCAGTTTCCAGGGCCCCTACGAGCAGTACTTC
CDR3 protein: CASSFQGPYEQYF
clone size: NA
V gene: TRBV27
D gene: NA
J gene: TRBJ2-7

CDR3 DNA: TGTGCCAGCAGTGCAGGGTTTACGGCGTATACGCAGTATTTT
CDR3 protein: CASSAGFTAYTQYF
clone size: NA
V gene: TRBV7-9
D gene: NA
J gene: TRBJ2-3

CDR3 DNA: TGTGCCAGCAGTCAGACAGCCAACTATGGCTACACCTTC
CDR3 protein: CASSQTANYGYTF
clone size: few
V gene: TRBV27
D gene: NA
J gene: TRBJ1-2

CDR3 DNA: TGTGCCAGCAGTCAAACAGACGGGCACAATGAGCAGTTCTTC
CDR3 protein: CASSQTDGHNEQFF
clone size: NA
V gene: TRBV25-1
D gene: NA
J gene: TRBJ2-1

CDR3 DNA: TGTGCCAGCAGTTTTACCTCTACCCGGGGGCGGGCTTTCTTT
CDR3 protein: CASSFTSTRGRAFF
clone size: NA
V gene: TRBV28
D gene: NA
J gene: TRBJ1-1

CDR3 DNA: TGCGCCAGCAGTGATTGGGGGGGTAAGGGCAATCAGCCCCAGCATTTT
CDR3 protein: CASSDWGGKGNQPQHF
clone size: NA
V gene: TRBV10-1
D gene: NA
J gene: TRBJ1-5

CDR3 DNA: TGTGCCAGCAGTTCTGGGACAGAGAGCACAGATACGCAGTATTTT
CDR3 protein: CASSSGTESTDTQYF
clone size: NA
V gene: TRBV6-5
D gene: TRBD1
J gene: TRBJ2-3

CDR3 DNA: TGCGCCAGCAGCCTAGAATGGGACAAAAGCTCTGGAAACACCATATATTTT
CDR3 protein: CASSLEWDKSSGNTIYF
clone size: NA
V gene: TRBV5-1
D gene: NA
J gene: TRBJ1-3

CDR3 DNA: TGTGCCAGCAGTTTATCGCCTTTCAGGGGGGGCCCTCAGCCCCAGCATTTT
CDR3 protein: CASSLSPFRGGPQPQHF
clone size: NA
V gene: TRBV28
D gene: TRBD1
J gene: TRBJ1-5

CDR3 DNA: TGTGCCAGCAGTCAGCGCGGGACAGATCCCTACGAGCAGTACTTC
CDR3 protein: CASSQRGTDPYEQYF
clone size: NA
V gene: TRBV27
D gene: NA
J gene: TRBJ2-7

CDR3 DNA: TGTGCCAGCAGCGGTGGACAGGTCGGGGAGCTGTTTTTT
CDR3 protein: CASSGGQVGELFF
clone size: NA
V gene: TRBV9
D gene: TRBD1
J gene: TRBJ2-2

CDR3 DNA: TGCGCCAGCAGCCAAGATCCGGACAGTTACAATGAGCAGTTCTTC
CDR3 protein: CASSQDPDSYNEQFF
clone size: NA
V gene: TRBV4-1
D gene: NA
J gene: TRBJ2-1

CDR3 DNA: TGCGCCAGCAGCCAAGAGGGACAGGGTACTGGAAACACCATATATTTT
CDR3 protein: CASSQEGQGTGNTIYF
clone size: NA
V gene: TRBV4-1
D gene: TRBD1
J gene: TRBJ1-3

CDR3 DNA: TGTGCCAGCAGTTTGGGGGCGAGGTACGAGCAGTACTTC
CDR3 protein: CASSLGARYEQYF
clone size: few
V gene: TRBV27
D gene: NA
J gene: TRBJ2-7

CDR3 DNA: TGTGCCAGCAGTGAAGAAATTCGATCTAGCACAGATACGCAGTATTTT
CDR3 protein: CASSEEIRSSTDTQYF
clone size: NA
V gene: TRBV2
D gene: NA
J gene: TRBJ2-3

CDR3 DNA: TGTGCCAGCAGTTTGATGACCTACAATGAGCAGTTCTTC
CDR3 protein: CASSLMTYNEQFF
clone size: NA
V gene: TRBV28
D gene: NA
J gene: TRBJ2-1

CDR3 DNA: TGTGCCAGCAGCCCCCGAGGGAGGGGCAGACACGAGCAGTACTTC
CDR3 protein: CASSPRGRGRHEQYF
clone size: once
V gene: TRBV9
D gene: TRBD2
J gene: TRBJ2-7

CDR3 DNA: TGTGCCAGCAGCACAACCACCCCCTCCAATGAGCAGTTCTTC
CDR3 protein: CASSTTTPSNEQFF
clone size: NA
V gene: TRBV5-4
D gene: NA
J gene: TRBJ2-1

CDR3 DNA: TGCGCCAGCAGCCAAGATCGAGGGACCATCAATGAGCAGTTCTTC
CDR3 protein: CASSQDRGTINEQFF
clone size: NA
V gene: TRBV4-3
D gene: NA
J gene: TRBJ2-1

CDR3 DNA: TGTGCCAGCAGTTTGTCAGGGGTCGCTGAAGCTTTCTTT
CDR3 protein: CASSLSGVAEAFF
clone size: NA
V gene: TRBV27
D gene: NA
J gene: TRBJ1-1

CDR3 DNA: TGTGCCAGCAGCTTAGCGCTTCCGAACACTGAAGCTTTCTTT
CDR3 protein: CASSLALPNTEAFF
clone size: NA
V gene: TRBV7-2
D gene: NA
J gene: TRBJ1-1

CDR3 DNA: TGTGCCAGCAGCGTAGCTCAAGGGGCCTCAACTGAAGCTTTCTTT
CDR3 protein: CASSVAQGASTEAFF
clone size: NA
V gene: TRBV9
D gene: NA
J gene: TRBJ1-1

CDR3 DNA: TGTGCCTGGAGTGCCGGGGCGAGTGAAGCTTTCTTT
CDR3 protein: CAWSAGASEAFF
clone size: few
V gene: TRBV30
D gene: NA
J gene: TRBJ1-1

CDR3 DNA: TGTGCCAGCAGTGTTTGGACGGTTAACTATGGCTACACCTTC
CDR3 protein: CASSVWTVNYGYTF
clone size: NA
V gene: TRBV6-1
D gene: NA
J gene: TRBJ1-2

CDR3 DNA: TGTGCCGAAATCCCCTCGTCCGGGGCCGGGACCGGGGAGCTGTTTTTT
CDR3 protein: CAEIPSSGAGTGELFF
clone size: NA
V gene: TRBV30
D gene: NA
J gene: TRBJ2-2

CDR3 DNA: TGCGCCAGCAGCCAAGATCAGAGGATAGCGGGAGGGGAGTTCTTC
CDR3 protein: CASSQDQRIAGGEFF
clone size: NA
V gene: TRBV4-3
D gene: TRBD2
J gene: TRBJ2-1

CDR3 DNA: TGCGCCAGCAGCCAAGAGTGGGGCCGGGGCACTGAAGCTTTCTTT
CDR3 protein: CASSQEWGRGTEAFF
clone size: NA
V gene: TRBV4-1
D gene: NA
J gene: TRBJ1-1

CDR3 DNA: TGTGCCAGCAGCGTCTCCGGGACGGCCTCCTACGAGCAGTACTTC
CDR3 protein: CASSVSGTASYEQYF
clone size: NA
V gene: TRBV9
D gene: NA
J gene: TRBJ2-7

CDR3 DNA: TGCGCCAGCAGCCTCGGACTAGCGGGAGTCGGATCCTACAATGAGCAGTTCTTC
CDR3 protein: CASSLGLAGVGSYNEQFF
clone size: NA
V gene: TRBV4-1
D gene: TRBD2
J gene: TRBJ2-1

CDR3 DNA: TGTGCCAGCAGCTTATCAGGGGGGCAAGAGACCCAGTACTTC
CDR3 protein: CASSLSGGQETQYF
clone size: once
V gene: TRBV7-3
D gene: NA
J gene: TRBJ2-5

CDR3 DNA: TGTGCCAGCAGGTCTAGCGGGAGGGCGGTCTACGAGCAGTACTTC
CDR3 protein: CASRSSGRAVYEQYF
clone size: once
V gene: TRBV14
D gene: TRBD2
J gene: TRBJ2-7

CDR3 DNA: TGTGCCATCAGGGACAGGATGGTCTCTGGGGCCAACGTCCTGACTTTC
CDR3 protein: CAIRDRMVSGANVLTF
clone size: once
V gene: TRBV11-2
D gene: TRBD1
J gene: TRBJ2-6

CDR3 DNA: TGTGCCAGCAGCTTGGGGACTAGCGGGAGTTTATCAGATACGCAGTATTTT
CDR3 protein: CASSLGTSGSLSDTQYF
clone size: NA
V gene: TRBV7-2
D gene: TRBD2
J gene: TRBJ2-3

CDR3 DNA: TGTGCCAGCAGAACCGCTCGGGCCCATCCCTACGAGCAGTACTTC
CDR3 protein: CASRTARAHPYEQYF
clone size: NA
V gene: TRBV5-8
D gene: NA
J gene: TRBJ2-7

CDR3 DNA: TGTGCCAGCAGCGAGACAGGGGTTAATGAAAAACTGTTTTTT
CDR3 protein: CASSETGVNEKLFF
clone size: NA
V gene: TRBV9
D gene: TRBD1
J gene: TRBJ1-4

CDR3 DNA: TGTGCCAGCAGCTTATTCCCGACTAGCGGGAGTCACGGCTCCTACAATGAGCAGTTCTTC
CDR3 protein: CASSLFPTSGSHGSYNEQFF
clone size: NA
V gene: TRBV7-3
D gene: TRBD2
J gene: TRBJ2-1

CDR3 DNA: TGCGCCAGCAGTCACCGACCTGCGGGACAGGGGACCGGGGAGCTGTTTTTT
CDR3 protein: CASSHRPAGQGTGELFF
clone size: once
V gene: TRBV23-1
D gene: TRBD1
J gene: TRBJ2-2

CDR3 DNA: TGTGCCAGCGAAGGTTGGACCGGGGAGCTGTTTTTT
CDR3 protein: CASEGWTGELFF
clone size: NA
V gene: TRBV9
D gene: NA
J gene: TRBJ2-2

CDR3 DNA: TGTGCCAGCAGTTTCCAGGGGGCCTACGAGCAGTACTTC
CDR3 protein: CASSFQGAYEQYF
clone size: once
V gene: TRBV27
D gene: TRBD1
J gene: TRBJ2-7

CDR3 DNA: TGTGCCAGCAGTCCCTTGGACAGGGGTCAGCCCCAGCATTTT
CDR3 protein: CASSPLDRGQPQHF
clone size: once
V gene: TRBV27
D gene: TRBD1
J gene: TRBJ1-5

CDR3 DNA: TGCGCCAGCAGCTTGGGGACTAGCGGGAGGCCTGAGCAGTTCTTC
CDR3 protein: CASSLGTSGRPEQFF
clone size: NA
V gene: TRBV5-1
D gene: TRBD2
J gene: TRBJ2-1

CDR3 DNA: TGTGCCAGCAGCCCCCGACTAGGAGGGCAGAATGAGCAGTTCTTC
CDR3 protein: CASSPRLGGQNEQFF
clone size: NA
V gene: TRBV11-1
D gene: NA
J gene: TRBJ2-1

CDR3 DNA: TGCGCCAGCAGCCAGACTAGCGGGAGAAGCTCTGCTCCAGATACGCAGTATTTT
CDR3 protein: CASSQTSGRSSAPDTQYF
clone size: NA
V gene: TRBV5-1
D gene: TRBD2
J gene: TRBJ2-3

CDR3 DNA: TGTGCCAGCAGCTTACACAGGGGTTCCCACACCGCCTACGAGCAGTACTTC
CDR3 protein: CASSLHRGSHTAYEQYF
clone size: NA
V gene: TRBV11-2
D gene: TRBD1
J gene: TRBJ2-7

CDR3 DNA: TGTGCCAGTACCACGCCAGGGGCGGGTGAGCAGTACTTC
CDR3 protein: CASTTPGAGEQYF
clone size: NA
V gene: TRBV19
D gene: NA
J gene: TRBJ2-7

CDR3 DNA: TGTGCCAGCAGAGGACAGGGGAATGTGGAGCCCCAGCATTTT
CDR3 protein: CASRGQGNVEPQHF
clone size: NA
V gene: TRBV2
D gene: TRBD1
J gene: TRBJ1-5

CDR3 DNA: TGTGCCAGCAGCGGCCTACCACAGGGTTCCTACGAGCAGTACTTC
CDR3 protein: CASSGLPQGSYEQYF
clone size: NA
V gene: TRBV9
D gene: NA
J gene: TRBJ2-7

CDR3 DNA: TGTGCCAGCAGCTTACCTGGGACAGGGCAATACTCCTACAATGAGCAGTTCTTC
CDR3 protein: CASSLPGTGQYSYNEQFF
clone size: NA
V gene: TRBV7-8
D gene: TRBD1
J gene: TRBJ2-1

CDR3 DNA: TGTGCCAGCAGCTTCGGACAGGGCAGCGAGCAGTACTTC
CDR3 protein: CASSFGQGSEQYF
clone size: NA
V gene: TRBV11-2
D gene: TRBD1
J gene: TRBJ2-7

CDR3 DNA: TGTGCCAGCAGTTCCCCGACTAGCTACGAGCAGTACTTC
CDR3 protein: CASSSPTSYEQYF
clone size: once
V gene: TRBV6-5
D gene: NA
J gene: TRBJ2-7